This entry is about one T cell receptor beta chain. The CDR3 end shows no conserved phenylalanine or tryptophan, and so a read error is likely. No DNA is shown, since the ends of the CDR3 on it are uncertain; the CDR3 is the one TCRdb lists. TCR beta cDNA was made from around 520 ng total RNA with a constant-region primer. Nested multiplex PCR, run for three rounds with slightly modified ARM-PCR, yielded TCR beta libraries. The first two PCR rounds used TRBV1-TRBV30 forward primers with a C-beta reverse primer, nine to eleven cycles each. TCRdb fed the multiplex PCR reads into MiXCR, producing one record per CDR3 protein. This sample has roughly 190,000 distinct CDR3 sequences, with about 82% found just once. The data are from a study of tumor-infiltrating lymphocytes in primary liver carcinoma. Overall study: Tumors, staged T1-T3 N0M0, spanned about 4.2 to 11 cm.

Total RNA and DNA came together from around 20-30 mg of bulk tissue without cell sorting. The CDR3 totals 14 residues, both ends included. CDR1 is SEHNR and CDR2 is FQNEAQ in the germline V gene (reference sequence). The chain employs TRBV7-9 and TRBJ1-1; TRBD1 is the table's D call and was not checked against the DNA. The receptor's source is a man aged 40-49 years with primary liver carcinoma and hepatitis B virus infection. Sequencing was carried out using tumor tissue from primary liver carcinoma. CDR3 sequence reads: CASSPLGRDTETFS.